These T cell receptor beta chains were read from a single sample in a study of cytotoxic CD8 clonotypes in ibrutinib-treated CLL. Some clones are missing from TCRdb's copy, which holds only in-frame ones; the method was immunoSEQ multiplex PCR. The sample holds around 300,000 clones; roughly 80% are singletons and the top ten take under 8.5%. Sequences were derived from PBMCs, sampled before ibrutinib treatment. Receptors were obtained from a human donor with chronic lymphocytic leukemia. The conserved cysteine and the conserved F or W are not part of the CDR3 here. D genes are given only for firm matches.

>TRBD2|TRBV19|TRBJ2-3
ASNSGRTDTQY
>NA|TRBV30|TRBJ2-1
AWSVLGQGVQF
>NA|TRBV13|TRBJ2-7
ASSNYRVREQY
>TRBD1|TRBV7-2|TRBJ1-4
ASSLDRGTEKLF
>TRBD2|TRBV9|TRBJ2-3
ASSAGTSGPTDTQY
>TRBD1|TRBV19|TRBJ1-2
ASSKRDRGGYGYT
>NA|TRBV5-1|TRBJ1-2
ASSLGVGDYGYT
>TRBD2|TRBV4-3|TRBJ2-7
ASSPYIAGLFEQY
>TRBD2|TRBV29-1|TRBJ2-1
SVEASGGVGIEQF
>NA|TRBV6-6|TRBJ2-2
ASSYLLGSELF
>TRBD1|TRBV28|TRBJ2-2
ASSFTGDGTGELF
>NA|TRBV15|TRBJ2-7
ATSRDNLGTYEQY
>NA|TRBV30|TRBJ1-1
AWIAGADTEAF
>NA|TRBV2|TRBJ2-7
ASSESVVRSYEQY
>TRBD1|TRBV6-5|TRBJ2-3
ASSRQGAPDTQY
>TRBD1|TRBV18|TRBJ2-3
ASSETGAADTQY
>NA|TRBV6-5|TRBJ1-1
ASSLRDRGYTEAF
>NA|TRBV5-1|TRBJ2-1
ASNSAGGSYNEQF
>TRBD2|TRBV9|TRBJ2-1
ASSPRTSGDSYNEQF
>NA|TRBV5-4|TRBJ1-2
ASSLARNDGHGYT
>NA|TRBV5-1|TRBJ2-2
ASSLSSAVNTGELF
>NA|TRBV6-5|TRBJ1-2
ASSYSQGLRLYGYT
>NA|TRBV7-3|TRBJ2-7
ASSPQGGIDEKQY
>TRBD2|TRBV25-1|TRBJ2-2
ASSEGTSGRKNTGELF
>NA|TRBV2|TRBJ1-1
ASRWDTEAF
>NA|TRBV5-1|TRBJ2-1
ATRGDSYNEQF
>NA|TRBV9|TRBJ2-1
ASSPEWEGGYNEQF
>NA|TRBV14|TRBJ1-1
ASSPGTVQAF
>TRBD1|TRBV16|TRBJ1-5
ASSQLNGDRGIGGNQPQH
>TRBD1|TRBV27|TRBJ1-4
ASSLTGGGVKLF
>NA|TRBV5-1|TRBJ2-3
ASSFLDTQY
>TRBD1|TRBV7-2|TRBJ2-5
ASSLGGQGETQY
>NA|TRBV28|TRBJ1-3
ASISSSGNTIY
>NA|TRBV28|TRBJ2-7
ATVRSAASYEQY
>TRBD2|TRBV5-4|TRBJ2-7
ASSSPGTRSGAYEQY